The 13 T cell receptor beta chains below all came from one sample that was sequenced in a study of regulatory T cells in long-lasting Graves disease. Through Arm-PCR of CDR3 regions and iRepertoire HTBI primers, TCR beta libraries were built. TCRdb ran MiXCR on the multiplex PCR reads and lists one entry per CDR3 protein. The repertoire holds approximately 470,000 distinct CDR3 sequences, with roughly 17% as singletons. Time point noted: newly diagnosed GD, antithyroid drugs for less than 3 months. PBMC RNA was the source of the TCR library. This same sample was also part of a study on T cells in Graves' hyperthyroidism and ophthalmopathy.

Sample: peripheral blood mononuclear cells (PBMCs), taken at new diagnosis, from a patient treated with antithyroid drugs. These TCRs come from a middle-aged man with Graves disease.

In its sample, this clonotype was seen many times. The CDR3 DNA reads TGCAGGTGTACTAGCGGTTACAATGAGCAGTTCTTC. It specifies CRCTSGYNEQFF. This sequence joins TRBV20-1 and TRBJ2-1; 8 bases fit TRBD2. CDR3 length: 12 residues. Germline-derived CDR1 and CDR2 are DFQATT and SNEGSKA (reference sequence).

At least ten counts were recorded for this clonotype. The genes are TRBV5-1 and TRBJ1-4; D uncertain. Germline V lookup: CDR1 SGHRS, CDR2 YFSETQ. The CDR3 contains 14 residues. V lost 0 bases, J lost 5 bases, and 8 bases lay in between. The CDR3 nucleotides read TGCGCCAGCAGCTTGGTCAGGCCAAATGAAAAACTGTTTTTT. Amino acid sequence: CASSLVRPNEKLFF.

There are a few counts of this clonotype. The chain links TRBV19 to TRBJ2-7; D perhaps matches TRBD1 (6 bases). This CDR3 spans 14 amino acids. V was pared by 6 bases and J by 0 bases, with 12 bases between. CDR1 and CDR2 from the germline V gene are LNHDA and SQIVND (reference sequence). This CDR3 is CASRPEGDSYEQYF. The CDR3 DNA is TGTGCCAGTAGACCCGAGGGGGACTCCTACGAGCAGTACTTC.

This clonotype was counted ten times or more. The V gene is TRBV24-1, the J gene TRBJ2-7; D is undetermined. V was cut by 5 bases and J by 3 bases, with 7 bases left in between. Germline values: CDR1 KGHDR, CDR2 SFDVKD. CDR3 length: 12 amino acids. The CDR3 region is CATSVNGYEQYF. In nucleotides, the CDR3 is TGTGCCACCAGTGTGAACGGCTACGAGCAGTACTTC.

This clonotype was detected a few times. J is TRBJ2-1 and V is TRBV30; D is undetermined. The ends were cut back, 2 bases at V and 5 bases at J, with 7 bases in the middle. The CDR3 extends over 12 amino acids. Germline-derived CDR1 and CDR2 are GTSNPN and SVGIG (reference sequence). In nucleotides, the CDR3 is TGTGCCTGGAGTAGTCGGGACAATGAGCAGTTCTTC. As protein: CAWSSRDNEQFF.

This clonotype was observed many times. V is TRBV20-1 and J is TRBJ1-5, with TRBD1 as a possible D gene (5 bases). The CDR3 covers 14 residues. The germline V gene has CDR1 DFQATT and CDR2 SNEGSKA (reference sequence). The germline V and J ends were trimmed by 6 bases and 3 bases, with 15 bases remaining between them. In DNA form, the CDR3 reads TGCAGTGCACACAGACAGTCGAACAATCAGCCCCAGCATTTT. Translating gives CSAHRQSNNQPQHF.

V is TRBV5-5 and J is TRBJ2-5; 8 bases are a match to TRBD2. CDR1 is SGHKS and CDR2 is YYEKEE in the germline V gene (reference sequence). The CDR3 totals 15 residues. V trimming: 4 bases; J trimming: 4 bases; junction bases outside the gene matches: 9. Here the CDR3 reads CASSPGGSGRETQYF. CDR3 sequence (DNA): TGTGCCAGCAGCCCTGGGGGGAGCGGGAGAGAGACCCAGTACTTC.

This clonotype was seen many times. The chain employs TRBV11-2 and TRBJ2-7, with TRBD1 as a possible D gene (6 bases). The V gene's germline CDR1 is SGHAT and CDR2 FQNNGV. The ends were cut back, 5 bases at V and 3 bases at J, with 17 bases in the middle. CDR3 length equals 15 residues. The CDR3 reads CASSPGTIILYEQYF. The CDR3 DNA follows: TGTGCCAGCAGCCCCGGGACAATCATCCTCTACGAGCAGTACTTC. The entire variable domain, with the rest obtained from reference TRBV11-2 and TRBJ2-7, is as follows: EAGVAQSPRYKIIEKRQSVAFWCNPISGHATLYWYQQILGQGPKLLIQFQNNGVVDDSQLPKDRFSAERLKGVDSTLKIQPAKLEDSAVYLCASSPGTIILYEQYFGPGTRLTVT.

The genes are TRBV27 and TRBJ1-6, with a possible D match to TRBD1 (6 bases). V was pared by 3 bases and J by 7 bases, with 16 bases between. The CDR3 consists of 16 residues. CDR1 is MNHEY and CDR2 is SMNVEV in the germline V gene (reference sequence). The CDR3: CASSFSGVAWNSPLHF. The CDR3 DNA follows: TGTGCCAGCAGTTTTTCAGGGGTGGCATGGAATTCACCCCTCCACTTT.

For this clonotype: In this CDR3 the conserved last residue, phenylalanine or tryptophan, is missing, so a read error is likely. The rearrangement joins TRBV7-8 to TRBJ2-1, with 8 bases matching TRBD2. CDR3 size: 14 residues. Trimming removed 5 bases from V and 4 bases from J; junction bases left unmatched: 4. The V gene's germline CDR1 is SGHVS and CDR2 FQNEAQ. Here the CDR3 reads CASSPAGGYNEQFL. CDR3 DNA sequence: TGTGCCAGCAGCCCCGCGGGGGGATACAATGAGCAGTTCCTC.

This clonotype appeared a few times. The V and J genes are TRBV27 and TRBJ2-3, with unresolved D. The CDR3 length is 18 residues. The germline V gene has CDR1 MNHEY and CDR2 SMNVEV (reference sequence). Trimming cost V 3 bases and J 2 bases, with 21 bases left between them. CDR3: CASSFFPPYNNDTDTQYF. The CDR3, as DNA: TGTGCCAGCAGTTTTTTCCCCCCGTACAACAACGACACAGATACGCAGTATTTT.

V is TRBV24-1 and J is TRBJ2-1; weak D call: TRBD1 (5 bases). V was trimmed by 0 bases and J by 8 bases, leaving 19 bases between them. The germline gives CDR1 KGHDR, CDR2 SFDVKD. The CDR3 is made up of 17 amino acids. The CDR3 loop reads CATSDLGKGPGWDEQFF. CDR3 bases: TGTGCCACCAGTGATTTGGGAAAGGGGCCTGGATGGGATGAGCAGTTCTTC.

In its sample, this clonotype was seen many times. In DNA, the CDR3 is TGTGCCAGCAGCTTAACAGGGGGCGCGGACTATGGCTACACCTTC. Translation gives CASSLTGGADYGYTF. The rearrangement uses TRBV11-3 and TRBJ1-2; 9 bases are shared with TRBD1. The germline V gene encodes CDR1 SGHNT and CDR2 YENEEA. The CDR3 sequence is 15 residues long. J lost 3 bases, V lost 2 bases, and 4 bases had no gene match. Full variable domain (rest looked up from reference TRBV11-3 and TRBJ1-2): EAGVVQSPRYKIIEKKQPVAFWCNPISGHNTLYWYLQNLGQGPELLIRYENEEAVDDSQLPKDRFSAERLKGVDSTLKIQPAELGDSAVYLCASSLTGGADYGYTFGSGTRLTVV.